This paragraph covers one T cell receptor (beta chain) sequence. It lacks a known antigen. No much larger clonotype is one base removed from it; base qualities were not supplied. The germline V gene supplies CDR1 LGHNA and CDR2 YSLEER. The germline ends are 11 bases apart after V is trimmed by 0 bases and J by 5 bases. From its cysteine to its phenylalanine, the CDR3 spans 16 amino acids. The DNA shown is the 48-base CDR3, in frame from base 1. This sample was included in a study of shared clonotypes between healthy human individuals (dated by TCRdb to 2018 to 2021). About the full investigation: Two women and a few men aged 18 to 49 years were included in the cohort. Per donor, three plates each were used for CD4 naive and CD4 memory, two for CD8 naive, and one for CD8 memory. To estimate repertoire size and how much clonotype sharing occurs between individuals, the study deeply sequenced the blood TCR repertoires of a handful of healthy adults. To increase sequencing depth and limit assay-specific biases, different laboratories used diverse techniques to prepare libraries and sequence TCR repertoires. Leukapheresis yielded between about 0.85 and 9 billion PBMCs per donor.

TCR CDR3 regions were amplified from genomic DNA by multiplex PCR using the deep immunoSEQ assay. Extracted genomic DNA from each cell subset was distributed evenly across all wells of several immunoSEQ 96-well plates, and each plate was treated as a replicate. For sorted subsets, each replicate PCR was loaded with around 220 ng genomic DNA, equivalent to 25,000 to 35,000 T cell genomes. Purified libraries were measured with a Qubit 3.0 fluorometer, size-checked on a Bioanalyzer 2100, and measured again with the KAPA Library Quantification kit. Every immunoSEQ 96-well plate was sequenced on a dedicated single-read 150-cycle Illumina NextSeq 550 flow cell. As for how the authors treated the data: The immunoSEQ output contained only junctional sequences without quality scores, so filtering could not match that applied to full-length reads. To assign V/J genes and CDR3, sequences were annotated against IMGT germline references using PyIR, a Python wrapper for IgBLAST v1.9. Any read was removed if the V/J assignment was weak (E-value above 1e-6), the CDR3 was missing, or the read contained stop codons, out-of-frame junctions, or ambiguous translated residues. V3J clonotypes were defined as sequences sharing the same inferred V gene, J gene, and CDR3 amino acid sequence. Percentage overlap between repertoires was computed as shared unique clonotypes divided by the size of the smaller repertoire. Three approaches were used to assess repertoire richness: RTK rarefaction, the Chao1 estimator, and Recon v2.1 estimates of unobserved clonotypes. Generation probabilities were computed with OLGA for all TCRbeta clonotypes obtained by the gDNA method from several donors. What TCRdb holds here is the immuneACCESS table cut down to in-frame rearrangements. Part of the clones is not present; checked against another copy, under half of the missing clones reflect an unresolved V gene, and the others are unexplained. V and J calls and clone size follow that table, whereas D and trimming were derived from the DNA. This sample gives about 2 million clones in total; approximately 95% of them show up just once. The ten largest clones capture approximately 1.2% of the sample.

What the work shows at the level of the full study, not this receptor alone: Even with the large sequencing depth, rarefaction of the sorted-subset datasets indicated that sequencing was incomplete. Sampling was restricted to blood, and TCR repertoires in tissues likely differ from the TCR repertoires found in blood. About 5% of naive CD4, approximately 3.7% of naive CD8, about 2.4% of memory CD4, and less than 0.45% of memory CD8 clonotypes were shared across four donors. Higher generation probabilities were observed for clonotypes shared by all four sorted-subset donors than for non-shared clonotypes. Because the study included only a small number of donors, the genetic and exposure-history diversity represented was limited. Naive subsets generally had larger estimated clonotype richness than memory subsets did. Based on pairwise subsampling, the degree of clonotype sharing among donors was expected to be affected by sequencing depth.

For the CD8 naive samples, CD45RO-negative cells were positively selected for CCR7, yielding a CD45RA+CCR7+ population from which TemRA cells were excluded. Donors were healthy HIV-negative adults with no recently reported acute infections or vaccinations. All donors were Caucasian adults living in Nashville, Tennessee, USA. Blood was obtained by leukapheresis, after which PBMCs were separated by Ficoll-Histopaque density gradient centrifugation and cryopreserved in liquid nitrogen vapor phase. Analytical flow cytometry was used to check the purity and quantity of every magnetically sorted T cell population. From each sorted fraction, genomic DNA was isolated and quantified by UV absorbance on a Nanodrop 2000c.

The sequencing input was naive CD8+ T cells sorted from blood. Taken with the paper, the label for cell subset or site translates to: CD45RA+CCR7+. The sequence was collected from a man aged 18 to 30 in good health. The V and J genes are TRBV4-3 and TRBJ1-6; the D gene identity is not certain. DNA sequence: TGCGCCAGCAGCCAAGATCCTGGGCAGAATAATTCACCCCTCCACTTT. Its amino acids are CASSQDPGQNNSPLHF.